The source of this T cell receptor beta chain is a study of glioma-infiltrating T cells. Whole-study results and caveats: Very few CDR3 sequences were shared between tissue and blood. Gliomas, especially low-grade, showed above-expected tissue-blood divergence; non-neoplastic patients showed below.

Germline loops: CDR1 SQVTM, CDR2 ANQGSEA. V lost 4 bases, J lost 0 bases, and 0 bases stayed unmatched. This CDR3 comprises 13 residues. The iRepertoire nested amplicon-rescue multiplex PCR amplified TCR alpha and beta CDR3s from RNA. Input was roughly 95-400 ng of tissue mRNA or PBMC total RNA. TCRdb re-called the multiplex PCR reads with MiXCR, one entry per CDR3 protein. The sample has 100,000 to 150,000 distinct CDR3 sequences; roughly 25% are singletons. Points on this clonotype: The antigen is unknown. This sequence may be a read error, since a much larger clone differs from it by one base.

This TCR was recovered from a human donor with low-grade glioma or glioblastoma, undergoing nonglioma brain surgery, or in good health (not recorded which). J is TRBJ2-1 and V is TRBV29-1; 7 bases map to TRBD2. The specimen was glioma tissue, nonneoplastic brain tissue, or PBMCs (not recorded which). The DNA of the CDR3 is TGCAGCGTTGGGGACTACTCCTACAATGAGCAGTTCTTC. Translated, it gives CSVGDYSYNEQFF.